This TCR beta chain is from a study of T cell responses to AZD1222 COVID-19 vaccine. For this clone: The antigen is unknown.

Whole-study findings and limits: It should be noted that donors were predominantly white British and more often female, and clonal diversity was possibly underestimated. The study found vaccine-associated CD4 TCRs spanning spike, dominant at 160-218 and 743-854.

From germline, CDR1 is LGHDT and CDR2 YNNKEL (reference sequence). The ends were cut back, 4 bases at V and 1 base at J, with 16 bases in the middle. The CDR3 covers 16 residues. This table comes from immunoSEQ multiplex PCR, and its TCRdb copy is limited to in-frame clones, with some not included. Of 80,000 or so clones listed, 75% to 95% are singletons. The material was peripheral blood, obtained on day 0 of MenACWY control vaccination. The gene calls are TRBV3-1 (or the pseudogene TRBV3-2) and TRBJ1-2, with a weak D call TRBD1 (6 bases). The receptor's source is an adult in good health. DNA of the CDR3: TGTGCCAGCAGCCTCTACCGGGACATCAATAACTATGGCTACACCTTC. It codes for CASSLYRDINNYGYTF.